Listed here are 10 T cell receptor beta chains from one sample, sequenced in a study of cytomegalovirus exposure and HLA in healthy donors. The PCR ran on 60 Vbeta and 13 Jbeta primers. The repertoire was sequenced with immunoSEQ multiplex PCR; TCRdb's copy has only in-frame clones and lacks some. Of 100,000 to 150,000 clones in the sample, roughly three quarters were seen once. Sequencing used PBMCs. The receptors shown here come from a woman aged 60-75 years in good health and CMV-seronegative.

This chain links TRBV7-2 with TRBJ2-1; D unclear. Germline loops: CDR1 SGHTA, CDR2 FQGNSA. The V gene lost 5 bases and the J gene lost 6 bases, with 14 bases spanning the gap. The CDR3 has 14 amino acids. The CDR3 DNA reads TGTGCCAGCAGCCCCCACGGTTCCGTCAATGAGCAGTTCTTC. Its translation: CASSPHGSVNEQFF.

This clone was observed once. The chain recombines TRBV29-1 with TRBJ1-2; 8 nucleotides match TRBD1. V dropped 3 bases and J dropped 0; count of bases not matched to a gene: 12. The CDR3 is made up of 17 amino acids. Per germline, CDR1 SQVTM and CDR2 ANQGSEA. The CDR3 sequence: CSVDLQPGTGANYGYTF. CDR3 DNA sequence: TGCAGCGTTGACCTCCAGCCCGGGACAGGAGCTAACTATGGCTACACCTTC.

The CDR3 is CASSLTSGAYEQYF. CDR3 in DNA: TGTGCCAGCAGCCTAACATCGGGTGCCTACGAGCAGTACTTC. This chain joins TRBV7-8 and TRBJ2-7; no definite D call. Germline CDR1 SGHVS, CDR2 FQNEAQ. Deletions cut 5 bases from V and 2 bases from J, with 13 bases between. The CDR3 runs to 14 residues.

The chain recombines TRBV10-3 with TRBJ2-2, with TRBD2 matching over 7 bases. The CDR3 runs 15 residues. Per the germline V gene, CDR1 is ENHRY and CDR2 is SYGVKD. V dropped 10 bases and J dropped 7; count of bases not matched to a gene: 15. CDR3 coding DNA: TGTGCCACCGGCCGAGCTGGACTAGAAAGCGGGGAGCTGTTTTTT. Protein sequence: CATGRAGLESGELFF.

The genes are TRBV28 and TRBJ2-1; TRBD1 aligns across 10 bases. V lost 4 bases to trimming and J lost 7 bases; unmatched junction nucleotides: 7. This CDR3 comprises 15 residues. Germline V CDR1 and CDR2: MDHEN, SYDVKM. CDR3 DNA: TGTGCCAGCAGTTCCGACAGGGGGCTGAGTAATGAGCAGTTCTTC. It translates to CASSSDRGLSNEQFF.

This chain links TRBV7-2 with TRBJ2-7, with D maybe TRBD2 (6 bases). CDR1 and CDR2 from the germline V gene are SGHTA and FQGNSA. The CDR3 extends over 15 amino acids. Trimming removed 0 bases at V and 2 bases at J, with 11 bases between. CDR3 bases: TGTGCCAGCAGCTTAGCCCGGGGGTTACCCTACGAGCAGTACTTC. It yields the protein CASSLARGLPYEQYF.

The rearrangement joins TRBV7-8 to TRBJ2-7; possible D gene TRBD1, 6 bases. This CDR3 comprises 14 residues. V lost 6 bases and J lost 3, with 15 bases in between. Per the germline V gene, CDR1 is SGHVS and CDR2 is FQNEAQ. The CDR3 loop is CASSSQGRLYEQYF. DNA of the CDR3: TGTGCCAGCAGTTCACAGGGAAGGCTCTACGAGCAGTACTTC.

The rearrangement uses TRBV27 and TRBJ1-5, with a tentative D call TRBD1 (5 bases). CDR1 is MNHEY, CDR2 SMNVEV, per germline (reference sequence). This CDR3 comprises 14 residues. V was clipped by 2 bases and J by 8 bases, with 13 bases between them. CDR3 coding DNA: TGTGCCAGCAGTTTACAGGGTGGCGGGAAGCCCCAGCATTTT. Translation: CASSLQGGGKPQHF.

The chain combines TRBV30 with TRBJ2-7; TRBD1 aligns across 7 bases. V shed 7 bases, J shed 5 bases, and the junction held 8 bases outside the gene matches. There are 12 residues in the CDR3. The germline V gene has CDR1 GTSNPN and CDR2 SVGIG (reference sequence). The CDR3 protein is CALTGNSHEQYF. The CDR3 DNA is TGTGCCTTGACAGGGAATAGCCACGAGCAGTACTTC.

This chain links TRBV7-9 with TRBJ1-4; D is ambiguous. V lost 4 bases and J 7 bases, leaving 13 bases between the germline ends. Germline lookup yields CDR1 SEHNR and CDR2 FQNEAQ (reference sequence). This CDR3 spans 14 amino acids. The CDR3 loop is CASSSPSRGEKLFF. DNA for the CDR3: TGTGCCAGCAGCTCTCCATCAAGAGGTGAAAAACTGTTTTTT.